This T cell receptor beta chain was profiled in a study of pediatric ulcerative colitis. The wider study: Disease was pancolitis in about 7 and left-sided in two, histology-confirmed. Study-level findings and limits: Ulcerative colitis patients shared more blood-rectal clones than controls.

The rectum was sampled with one to two pinch biopsies at colonoscopy. Up to 500,000 reads were sequenced per sample. The assay was immunoSEQ multiplex PCR, and TCRdb's table has in-frame clones only and misses some. This sample has 30,000 to 35,000 clones, with around 80% found just once. Points on this clone: Its antigen remains unidentified.

The germline V and J ends were trimmed by 4 bases and 4 bases, with 7 bases remaining between them. CDR3 length: 11 residues. Germline V gives CDR1 GTSNPN, CDR2 SVGIG (reference sequence). The V gene is TRBV30, the J gene TRBJ1-1; D remains unclear. Sequencing was performed on gut tissue. This clonotype was sampled from a boy aged 10-17 years with mild ulcerative colitis. CDR3 in amino acids: CAWMPPTEAFF. The CDR3 region has the DNA TGTGCCTGGATGCCCCCCACTGAAGCTTTCTTT.